Sequencing of this T cell receptor beta chain was carried out in a study of shared clonotypes between healthy human individuals. About this clone: As yet, its antigen is unknown.

Study-wide results and caveats: Clonotype sharing among donors, it was expected, would be affected by sequencing depth. For naive CD4 cells, roughly 5% of clonotypes were shared across a handful of donors. Non-shared clonotypes had lower generation probabilities than clonotypes shared by all four sorted-subset donors.

In the source study's methods: For the immunoSEQ data, sequences were junction-only without quality scores, so filtering differed. TCRdb keeps only in-frame clones here, not all; method: immunoSEQ multiplex PCR. The V and J calls and clone size come from that table; D and trimming were worked out from the DNA. This sample has 2,500,000 or so clones, with less than 95% found just once. Germline-derived CDR1 and CDR2 are LNHNV and YYDKDF (reference sequence). V trimming: 1 base; J trimming: 0 bases; junction bases outside the gene matches: 10. The CDR3 runs 18 residues. The rearrangement uses TRBV15 and TRBJ2-7; 9 nucleotides align to TRBD2. The clonotype originates from a man younger than 35 in good health. Some clones in this sample may be carry-over from other donors' samples. Sequences were obtained from naive CD4+ T cells from PBMCs. Subset described: CD45RA+ positively selected. The CDR3 loop is CATSRGTKTSGPSYEQYF. The CDR3 DNA is TGTGCCACCAGCAGAGGAACTAAGACTAGCGGCCCCTCCTACGAGCAGTACTTC.